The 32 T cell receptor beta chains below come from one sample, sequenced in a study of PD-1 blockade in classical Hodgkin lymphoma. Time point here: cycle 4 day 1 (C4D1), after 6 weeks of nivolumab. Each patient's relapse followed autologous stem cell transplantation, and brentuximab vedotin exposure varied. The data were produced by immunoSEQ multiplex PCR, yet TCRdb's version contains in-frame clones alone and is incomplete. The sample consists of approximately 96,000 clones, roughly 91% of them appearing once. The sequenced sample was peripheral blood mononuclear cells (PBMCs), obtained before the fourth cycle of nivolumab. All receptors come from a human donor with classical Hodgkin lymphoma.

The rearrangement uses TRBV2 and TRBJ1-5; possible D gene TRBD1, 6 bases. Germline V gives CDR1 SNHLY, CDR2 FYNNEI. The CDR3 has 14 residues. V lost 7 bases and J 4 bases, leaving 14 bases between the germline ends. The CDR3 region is CASKTTGLNQPQHF. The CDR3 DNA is TGTGCCAGCAAAACCACAGGGCTAAATCAGCCCCAGCATTTT.

CDR3 sequence reads: CATSRNRDRVLSGANVLTF. CDR3 sequence (DNA): TGTGCCACCAGCAGAAACCGGGACAGGGTCTTATCTGGGGCCAACGTCCTGACTTTC. The chain carries TRBV15 and TRBJ2-6; 9 positions match TRBD1. Germline V lookup: CDR1 LNHNV, CDR2 YYDKDF (reference sequence). The CDR3 contains 19 residues. The ends lost 2 bases at V and 1 base at J; junction bases unmatched: 9. The full variable domain, with the rest looked up from reference TRBV15 and TRBJ2-6, is DAMVIQNPRYQVTQFGKPVTLSCSQTLNHNVMYWYQQKSSQAPKLLFHYYDKDFNNEADTPDNFQSRRPNTSFCFLDIRSPGLGDTAMYLCATSRNRDRVLSGANVLTFGAGSRLTVL.

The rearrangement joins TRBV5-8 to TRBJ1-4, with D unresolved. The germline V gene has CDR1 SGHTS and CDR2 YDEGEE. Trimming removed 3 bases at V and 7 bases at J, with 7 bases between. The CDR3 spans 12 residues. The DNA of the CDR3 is TGTGCCAGCAGCTCCTGGGGTGAAAAACTGTTTTTT. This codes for CASSSWGEKLFF.

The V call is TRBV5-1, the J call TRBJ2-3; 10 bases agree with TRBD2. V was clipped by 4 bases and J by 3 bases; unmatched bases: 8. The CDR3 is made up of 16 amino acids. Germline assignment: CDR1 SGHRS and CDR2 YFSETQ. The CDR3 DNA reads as TGCGCCAGCAGCCCTTCTAGCGGGAGAGGAACAGATACGCAGTATTTT. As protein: CASSPSSGRGTDTQYF.

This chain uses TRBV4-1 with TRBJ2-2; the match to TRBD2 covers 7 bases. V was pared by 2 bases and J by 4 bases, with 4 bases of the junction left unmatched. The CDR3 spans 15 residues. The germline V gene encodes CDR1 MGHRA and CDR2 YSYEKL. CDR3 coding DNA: TGCGCCAGCAGCCAATGGGGGGGTGCCACCGGGGAGCTGTTTTTT. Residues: CASSQWGGATGELFF.

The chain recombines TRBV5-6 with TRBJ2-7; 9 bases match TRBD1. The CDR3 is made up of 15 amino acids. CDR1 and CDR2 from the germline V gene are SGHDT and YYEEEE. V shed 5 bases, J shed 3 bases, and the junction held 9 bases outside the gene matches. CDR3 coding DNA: TGTGCCAGCAGTATCGGGACAGGGTTACTCTACGAGCAGTACTTC. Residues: CASSIGTGLLYEQYF.

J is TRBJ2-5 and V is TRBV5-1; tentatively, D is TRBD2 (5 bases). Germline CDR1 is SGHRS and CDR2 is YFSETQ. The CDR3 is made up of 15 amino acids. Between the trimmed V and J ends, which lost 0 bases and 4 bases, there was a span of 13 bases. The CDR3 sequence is CASSLARPEGETQYF. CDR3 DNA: TGCGCCAGCAGCTTGGCTCGTCCCGAGGGAGAGACCCAGTACTTC.

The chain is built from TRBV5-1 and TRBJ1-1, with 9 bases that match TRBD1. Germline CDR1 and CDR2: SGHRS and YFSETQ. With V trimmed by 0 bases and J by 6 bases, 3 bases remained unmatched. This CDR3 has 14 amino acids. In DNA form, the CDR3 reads TGCGCCAGCAGCTTGGGGGACAGGGCTGCTGAAGCTTTCTTT. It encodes CASSLGDRAAEAFF.

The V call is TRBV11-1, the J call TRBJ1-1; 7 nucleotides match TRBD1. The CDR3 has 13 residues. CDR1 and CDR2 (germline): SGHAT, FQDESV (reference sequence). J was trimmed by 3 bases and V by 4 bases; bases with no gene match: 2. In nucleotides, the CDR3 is TGTGCCAGCAGCTCGCAGGGGGACACTGAAGCTTTCTTT. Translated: CASSSQGDTEAFF.

CDR3 DNA sequence: TGTGCCATTCAGGGTTACACTGAAGCTTTCTTT. Its protein product is CAIQGYTEAFF. V is TRBV6-5 and J is TRBJ1-1, with D tentatively TRBD1 (5 bases). CDR3 length: 11 residues. Germline V gives CDR1 MNHEY, CDR2 SVGAGI. V dropped 10 bases and J dropped 3 bases, with 9 bases sitting between them.

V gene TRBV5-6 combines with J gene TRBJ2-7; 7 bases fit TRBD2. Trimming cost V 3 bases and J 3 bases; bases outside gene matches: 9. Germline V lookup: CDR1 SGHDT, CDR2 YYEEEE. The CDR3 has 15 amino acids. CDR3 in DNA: TGTGCCAGCAGCTGGGAAACTAGCGCACACTACGAGCAGTACTTC. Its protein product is CASSWETSAHYEQYF.

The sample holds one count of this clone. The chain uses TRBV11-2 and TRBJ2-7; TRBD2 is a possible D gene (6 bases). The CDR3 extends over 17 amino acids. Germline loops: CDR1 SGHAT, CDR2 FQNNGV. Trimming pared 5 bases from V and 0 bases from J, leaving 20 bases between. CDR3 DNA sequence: TGTGCCAGCAGCCCACTCCCGGGAGTTACACACTCCTACGAGCAGTACTTC. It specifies CASSPLPGVTHSYEQYF.

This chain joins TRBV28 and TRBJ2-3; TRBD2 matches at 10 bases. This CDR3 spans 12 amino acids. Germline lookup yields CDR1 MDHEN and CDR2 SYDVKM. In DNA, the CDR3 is TGTGCGGTAGCGGGAGGAGCAGATACGCAGTATTTT. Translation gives CAVAGGADTQYF.

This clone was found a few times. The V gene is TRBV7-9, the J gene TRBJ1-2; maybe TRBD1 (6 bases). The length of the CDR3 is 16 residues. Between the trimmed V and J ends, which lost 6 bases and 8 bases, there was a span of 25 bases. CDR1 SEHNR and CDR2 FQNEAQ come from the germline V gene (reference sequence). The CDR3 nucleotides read TGTGCCAGCAGTTCTGTTGGGGCAGGGGCACTGAGGGGCTACACCTTC. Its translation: CASSSVGAGALRGYTF.

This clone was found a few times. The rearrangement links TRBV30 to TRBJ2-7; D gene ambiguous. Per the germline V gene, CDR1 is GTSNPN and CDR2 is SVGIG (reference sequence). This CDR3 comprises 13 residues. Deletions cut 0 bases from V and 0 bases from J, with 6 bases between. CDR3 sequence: CAWSVESSYEQYF. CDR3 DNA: TGTGCCTGGAGTGTTGAGAGCTCCTACGAGCAGTACTTC.

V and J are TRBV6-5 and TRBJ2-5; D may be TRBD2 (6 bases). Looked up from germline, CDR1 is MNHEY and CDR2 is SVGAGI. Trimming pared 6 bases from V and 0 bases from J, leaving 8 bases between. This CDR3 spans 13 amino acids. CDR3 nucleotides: TGTGCCAGCAGCCGGGGGTACCAAGAGACCCAGTACTTC. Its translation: CASSRGYQETQYF.

The CDR3 loop is CASSLERTSWNEQFF. For the CDR3, the DNA is TGCGCCAGCAGCTTGGAACGGACCAGCTGGAATGAGCAGTTCTTC. This chain joins TRBV5-1 and TRBJ2-1; D remains unclear. V shed 0 bases and J shed 7 bases, with 14 bases lying between them. Germline lookup yields CDR1 SGHRS and CDR2 YFSETQ. The CDR3 extends over 15 amino acids.

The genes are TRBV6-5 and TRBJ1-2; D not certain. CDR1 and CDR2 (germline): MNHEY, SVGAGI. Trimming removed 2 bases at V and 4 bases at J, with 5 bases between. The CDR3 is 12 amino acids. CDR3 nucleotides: TGTGCCAGCAGTTACGGGCTCTATGGCTACACCTTC. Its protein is CASSYGLYGYTF.

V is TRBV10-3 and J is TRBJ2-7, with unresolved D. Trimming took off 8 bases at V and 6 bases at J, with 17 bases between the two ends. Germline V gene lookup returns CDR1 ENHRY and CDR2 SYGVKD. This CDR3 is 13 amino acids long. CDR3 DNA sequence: TGTGCCATCGGCTACACGGAGTTTAGCGAGCAGTACTTC. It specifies CAIGYTEFSEQYF.

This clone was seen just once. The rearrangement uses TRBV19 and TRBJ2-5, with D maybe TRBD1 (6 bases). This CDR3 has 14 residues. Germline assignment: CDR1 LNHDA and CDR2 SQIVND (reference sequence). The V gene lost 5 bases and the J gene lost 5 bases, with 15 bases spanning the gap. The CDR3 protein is CASSFTGHMETQYF. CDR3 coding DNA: TGTGCCAGTAGTTTCACAGGGCATATGGAGACCCAGTACTTC.

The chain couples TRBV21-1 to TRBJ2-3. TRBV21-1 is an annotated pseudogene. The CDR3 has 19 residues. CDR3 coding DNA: TGTGCCAGCAGCAATTTTGACAGAGCCAGGGACGGACACACAGATACGCAGTATTTT. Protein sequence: CASSNFDRARDGHTDTQYF.

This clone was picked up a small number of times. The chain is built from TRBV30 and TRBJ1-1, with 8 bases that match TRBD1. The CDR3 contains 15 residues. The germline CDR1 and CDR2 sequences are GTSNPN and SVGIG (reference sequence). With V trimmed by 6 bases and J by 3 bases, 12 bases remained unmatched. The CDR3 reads CACSRQGLLDTEAFF. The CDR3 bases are TGTGCCTGTTCCCGACAGGGGCTATTGGACACTGAAGCTTTCTTT.

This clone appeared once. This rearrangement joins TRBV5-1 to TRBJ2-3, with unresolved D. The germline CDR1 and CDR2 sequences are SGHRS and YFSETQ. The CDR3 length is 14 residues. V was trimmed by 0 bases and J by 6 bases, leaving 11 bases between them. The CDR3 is CASSLEADLDTQYF. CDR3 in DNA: TGCGCCAGCAGCTTGGAGGCTGATTTGGATACGCAGTATTTT.

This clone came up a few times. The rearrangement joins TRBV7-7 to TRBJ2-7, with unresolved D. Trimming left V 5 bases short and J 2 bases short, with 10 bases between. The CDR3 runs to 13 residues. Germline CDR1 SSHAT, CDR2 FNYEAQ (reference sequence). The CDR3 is CASSTSGAYEQYF. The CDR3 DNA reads TGTGCCAGCAGCACATCCGGCGCCTACGAGCAGTACTTC.

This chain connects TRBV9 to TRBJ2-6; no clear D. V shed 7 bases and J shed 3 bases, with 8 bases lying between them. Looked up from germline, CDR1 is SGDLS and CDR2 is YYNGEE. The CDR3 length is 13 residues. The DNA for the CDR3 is TGTGCCAGCTCCTACGGTGGGGCCAACGTCCTGACTTTC. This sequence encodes CASSYGGANVLTF.

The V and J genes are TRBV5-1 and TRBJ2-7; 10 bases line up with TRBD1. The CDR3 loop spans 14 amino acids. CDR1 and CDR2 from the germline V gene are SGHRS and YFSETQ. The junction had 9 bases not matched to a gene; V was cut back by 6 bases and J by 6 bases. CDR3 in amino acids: CASMSGGTGVEQYF. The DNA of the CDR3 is TGCGCCAGCATGAGTGGAGGGACAGGGGTCGAGCAGTACTTC.

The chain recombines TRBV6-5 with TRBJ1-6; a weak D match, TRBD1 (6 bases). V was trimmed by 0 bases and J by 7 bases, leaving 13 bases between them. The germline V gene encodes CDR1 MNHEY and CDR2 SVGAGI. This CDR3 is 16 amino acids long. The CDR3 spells CASSYSITGMNSPLHF. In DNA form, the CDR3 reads TGTGCCAGCAGTTACTCCATAACAGGGATGAATTCACCCCTCCACTTT.

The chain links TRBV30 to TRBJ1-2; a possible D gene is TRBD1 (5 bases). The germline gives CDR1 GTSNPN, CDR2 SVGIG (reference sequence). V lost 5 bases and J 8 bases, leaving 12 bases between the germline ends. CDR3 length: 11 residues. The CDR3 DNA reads TGTGCCTGGCAGCCAGGGTTGGGCTACACCTTC. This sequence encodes CAWQPGLGYTF. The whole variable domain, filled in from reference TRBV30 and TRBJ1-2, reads SQTIHQWPATLVQPVGSPLSLECTVEGTSNPNLYWYRQAAGRGLQLLFYSVGIGQISSEVPQNLSASRPQDRQFILSSKKLLLSDSGFYLCAWQPGLGYTFGSGTRLTVV.

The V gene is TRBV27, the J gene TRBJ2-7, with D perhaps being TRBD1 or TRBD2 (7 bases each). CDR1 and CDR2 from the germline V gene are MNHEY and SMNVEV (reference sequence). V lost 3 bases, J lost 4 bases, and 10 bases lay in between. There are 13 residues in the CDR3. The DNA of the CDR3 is TGTGCCAGCAGTTTCCAGGGGGGGTACGAGCAGTACTTC. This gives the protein CASSFQGGYEQYF.

The CDR3 DNA sequence: TGTGCCAGCAGTTACGGGGGAACTGGGGCCACTGAAGCTTTCTTT. Encoded protein: CASSYGGTGATEAFF. V and J are TRBV6-5 and TRBJ1-1; the D gene is possibly TRBD1 (5 bases). The germline V gene encodes CDR1 MNHEY and CDR2 SVGAGI. V was clipped by 2 bases and J by 4 bases, with 14 bases between them. The CDR3 has 15 amino acids.

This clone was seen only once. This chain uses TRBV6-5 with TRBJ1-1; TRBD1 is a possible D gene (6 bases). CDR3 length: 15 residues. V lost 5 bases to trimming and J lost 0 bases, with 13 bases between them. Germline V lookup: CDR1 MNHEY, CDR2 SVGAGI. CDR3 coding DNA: TGTGCCAGCAGTGTTGCCGGGACACTGAACACTGAAGCTTTCTTT. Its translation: CASSVAGTLNTEAFF.

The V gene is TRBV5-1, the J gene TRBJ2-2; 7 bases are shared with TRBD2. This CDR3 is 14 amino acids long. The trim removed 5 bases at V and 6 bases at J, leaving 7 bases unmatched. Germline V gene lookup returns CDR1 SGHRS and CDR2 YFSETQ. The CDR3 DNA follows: TGCGCCAGCAGGGGGAGGGCCAATGCCGGGGAGCTGTTTTTT. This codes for CASRGRANAGELFF.